These 9 T cell receptor beta chains were all obtained from the same sample, sequenced in a study of T cell changes during pregnancy in multiple sclerosis. TCRdb's table, derived via immunoSEQ multiplex PCR, lists solely in-frame clones and lacks some. The sample yields 80,000 to 95,000 clones, roughly 93% seen once. Sequencing used peripheral blood, obtained in the third trimester of pregnancy. These receptors originate from a female donor in good health, enrolled as a control in a pregnancy study.

The chain recombines TRBV19 with TRBJ2-1; D uncertain. This CDR3 is 14 amino acids long. V lost 1 base and J 12 bases, leaving 16 bases between the germline ends. Germline CDR1 reads LNHDA; CDR2 reads SQIVND (reference sequence). CDR3 coding DNA: TGTGCCAGTAGTATAGGTAATGAGGATCACGGGCAGTTCTTC. Protein: CASSIGNEDHGQFF.

This chain links TRBV19 with TRBJ2-7, with 8 bases identical to TRBD1. The CDR3 is 14 residues long. V gave up 3 bases and J gave up 3 bases; unmatched junction bases: 4. The germline V gene encodes CDR1 LNHDA and CDR2 SQIVND (reference sequence). This CDR3 reads CASSIGQGLYEQYF. In DNA form, the CDR3 reads TGTGCCAGTAGTATCGGACAGGGCCTCTACGAGCAGTACTTC. Combining the CDR3 with reference TRBV19 and TRBJ2-7 gives the whole variable domain DGGITQSPKYLFRKEGQNVTLSCEQNLNHDAMYWYRQDPGQGLRLIYYSQIVNDFQKGDIAEGYSVSREKKESFPLTVTSAQKNPTAFYLCASSIGQGLYEQYFGPGTRLTVT.

This clone occurred once. V usage is TRBV2 and J usage is TRBJ2-1, with 9 bases identical to TRBD2. This CDR3 region has 17 residues. V dropped 6 bases and J dropped 0; count of bases not matched to a gene: 9. CDR1 is SNHLY, CDR2 FYNNEI, per germline. The DNA for the CDR3 is TGTGCCAGCAGGAAAGGACTAGCGAGGAGCTCCTACAATGAGCAGTTCTTC. Translated: CASRKGLARSSYNEQFF. Based on the CDR3 plus reference TRBV2 and TRBJ2-1, the full variable domain is EPEVTQTPSHQVTQMGQEVILRCVPISNHLYFYWYRQILGQKVEFLVSFYNNEISEKSEIFDDQFSVERPDGSNFTLKIRSTKLEDSAMYFCASRKGLARSSYNEQFFGPGTRLTVL.

This sequence joins TRBV19 and TRBJ2-1; 7 nucleotides agree with TRBD1. With V trimmed by 5 bases and J by 3 bases, 4 bases remained unmatched. This CDR3 has 14 residues. CDR1 and CDR2 (germline): LNHDA, SQIVND (reference sequence). This chain's CDR3 is CASSSWDSYNEQFF. CDR3 sequence (DNA): TGTGCCAGTAGTTCCTGGGACAGCTACAATGAGCAGTTCTTC. Looking up the rest from reference TRBV19 and TRBJ2-1 gives the full variable domain: DGGITQSPKYLFRKEGQNVTLSCEQNLNHDAMYWYRQDPGQGLRLIYYSQIVNDFQKGDIAEGYSVSREKKESFPLTVTSAQKNPTAFYLCASSSWDSYNEQFFGPGTRLTVL.

The chain employs TRBV6-1 and TRBJ1-4; D unclear. Germline V gives CDR1 MNHNS, CDR2 SASEGT. Between the trimmed V and J ends, which lost 1 base and 8 bases, there was a span of 17 bases. The CDR3 loop spans 16 amino acids. In nucleotides, the CDR3 is TGTGCCAGCAGTGAAGGGGCAAGCACGAGCCGGGAAAAACTGTTTTTT. It codes for CASSEGASTSREKLFF.

This chain joins TRBV28 and TRBJ2-1; the match to TRBD2 covers 9 bases. The CDR3 is 14 amino acids. Germline V gene lookup returns CDR1 MDHEN and CDR2 SYDVKM. V trimming: 7 bases; J trimming: 10 bases; junction bases outside the gene matches: 11. CDR3 in DNA: TGTGCCAGCATAGCGGGAGCCCGCGTGGGGGAGCAGTTCTTC. It translates to CASIAGARVGEQFF.

The V call is TRBV5-1, the J call TRBJ1-2; D may be TRBD1 (5 bases). V shed 0 bases and J shed 4 bases, with 13 bases lying between them. CDR1 and CDR2 (germline): SGHRS, YFSETQ. The CDR3 is made up of 15 amino acids. The CDR3 nucleotides read TGCGCCAGCAGCTTGGACGGTTCAGGGTCCTATGGCTACACCTTC. Translated, it gives CASSLDGSGSYGYTF.

The chain joins TRBV6-5 to TRBJ1-5; no clear D gene. Trimming shortened V by 4 bases and J by 2 bases, and 6 bases separated the two germline ends. Germline V gene lookup returns CDR1 MNHEY and CDR2 SVGAGI. This CDR3 contains 13 residues. The CDR3: CASSSSGNQPQHF. CDR3 bases: TGTGCCAGCAGTTCTTCTGGCAATCAGCCCCAGCATTTT.

This sequence joins TRBV5-1 and TRBJ2-7; perhaps TRBD1 as D (6 bases). The CDR3 loop spans 14 amino acids. CDR1 is SGHRS, CDR2 YFSETQ, per germline. Trimming cost V 0 bases and J 4 bases, with 11 bases left between them. The CDR3 DNA reads TGCGCCAGCAGCTTGGCGGCAGGGGCGTACGAGCAGTACTTC. Translating gives CASSLAAGAYEQYF.